The subject of this entry is one TCR beta chain. This CDR3 comprises 12 residues. V was pared by 6 bases and J by 14 bases, with 19 bases between. In germline, CDR1 is SGHNT, CDR2 YENEEA. The source of the sample is a study of blood T cell repertoires in COVID-19. Participants' own reports of clinical history determined their cohort assignment. The table came from immunoSEQ multiplex PCR; TCRdb's copy has only in-frame clones and leaves some out. The sample holds 200,000 to 250,000 clones; about four fifths are singletons and the top ten take approximately 6.2%. This clonotype was obtained from a woman in her thirties or forties who had recovered from COVID-19. The chain couples TRBV11-3 to TRBJ2-5; TRBD1 is a possible D gene (6 bases). The sample consisted of PBMCs or T cells enriched from blood (not recorded which). The CDR3 DNA follows: TGTGCCAGCAGTTCCACCGGGACAAGTCTTTACTTC. This codes for CASSSTGTSLYF.